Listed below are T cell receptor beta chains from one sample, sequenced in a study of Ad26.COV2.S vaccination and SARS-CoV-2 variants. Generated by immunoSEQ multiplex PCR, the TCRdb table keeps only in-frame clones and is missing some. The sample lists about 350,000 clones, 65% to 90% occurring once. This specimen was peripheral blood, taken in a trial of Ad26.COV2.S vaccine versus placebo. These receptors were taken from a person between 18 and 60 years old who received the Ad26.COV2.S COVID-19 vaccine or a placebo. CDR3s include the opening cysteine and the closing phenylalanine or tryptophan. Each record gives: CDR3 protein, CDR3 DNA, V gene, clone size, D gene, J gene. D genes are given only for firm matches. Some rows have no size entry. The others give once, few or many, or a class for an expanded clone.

CASSQVLGGSGETQYF | TGTGCCAGCTCACAGGTTTTGGGCGGGAGCGGAGAGACCCAGTACTTC | TRBV18 | - | TRBD2 | TRBJ2-5
CASSLGQVSNEQYF | TGTGCCAGCAGCCTGGGACAGGTATCAAACGAGCAGTACTTC | TRBV3-1/TRBV3-2 | - | TRBD1 | TRBJ2-7
CASSLDSQIGTDTQYF | TGTGCCAGCAGCTTAGATTCACAGATCGGCACAGATACGCAGTATTTT | TRBV11-3 | - | - | TRBJ2-3
CASSLSGQETQYF | TGTGCCAGCAGCTTATCGGGCCAAGAGACCCAGTACTTC | TRBV5-4 | once | - | TRBJ2-5
CASSLQGQPNTGELFF | TGTGCCAGCAGTTTACAGGGACAGCCGAACACCGGGGAGCTGTTTTTT | TRBV28 | - | TRBD1 | TRBJ2-2
CASSSNRGDSGYTF | TGTGCCAGCAGCTCCAACAGGGGCGATTCTGGCTACACCTTC | TRBV11-2 | - | TRBD1 | TRBJ1-2
CAISGSDRVAQYF | TGTGCCATCAGTGGATCTGACAGGGTCGCCCAGTACTTC | TRBV10-3 | - | TRBD1 | TRBJ2-5
CASSSSYQRSDQYF | TGTGCCAGCAGCTCCAGCTACCAACGATCGGACCAGTACTTC | TRBV7-9 | - | - | TRBJ2-5
CATSEFSNQPQHF | TGTGCCACCAGTGAGTTTAGCAATCAGCCCCAGCATTTT | TRBV24-1 | few | - | TRBJ1-5
CATSVGRRTPTDTQYF | TGTGCCACCAGTGTAGGCCGGAGGACTCCCACAGATACGCAGTATTTT | TRBV24-1 | once | - | TRBJ2-3
CASSPGGTEETQYF | TGCGCCAGCAGTCCTGGGGGGACCGAAGAGACCCAGTACTTC | TRBV5-1 | - | - | TRBJ2-5
CASSAGQGASTDTQYF | TGCGCCAGCAGCGCCGGACAGGGGGCGAGCACAGATACGCAGTATTTT | TRBV10-1 | - | TRBD1 | TRBJ2-3
CASSPQGGNTEAFF | TGTGCCAGCAGCCCCCAGGGGGGGAACACTGAAGCCTTCTTT | TRBV3-1/TRBV3-2 | - | TRBD1 | TRBJ1-1
CASRYRDYNSPLHF | TGTGCCAGTAGGTACAGGGATTATAATTCACCCCTCCACTTT | TRBV19 | - | - | TRBJ1-6
CASSPPRPMTDPSKNIQYF | TGTGCCAGCAGCCCCCCCCGACCGATGACTGACCCTTCCAAAAACATTCAGTACTTC | TRBV5-8 | - | - | TRBJ2-4
CASSRPGGWQETQYF | TGTGCCAGCAGCCGGCCGGGGGGCTGGCAAGAGACCCAGTACTTC | TRBV7-2 | - | - | TRBJ2-5
CASSPPGQAIGGYTF | TGTGCCAGCAGCCCCCCCGGCCAGGCCATTGGAGGCTACACCTTC | TRBV28 | - | - | TRBJ1-2
CASGATGGGLNTEAFF | TGTGCCAGCGGGGCGACAGGGGGCGGCTTGAACACTGAAGCTTTCTTT | TRBV2 | - | TRBD1 | TRBJ1-1
CASSLAGGRNNEQFF | TGTGCCAGCAGCTTAGCGGGGGGGCGTAACAATGAGCAGTTCTTC | TRBV7-9 | - | - | TRBJ2-1
CASSPPGQVEYF | TGTGCCAGCAGTCCCCCTGGACAGGTTGAGTACTTC | TRBV28 | - | TRBD1 | TRBJ2-7
CASSLGRAYEQYF | TGTGCCAGCAGCTTAGGGCGCGCCTACGAGCAGTACTTC | TRBV7-2 | - | - | TRBJ2-7
CASSLALLDSPLHF | TGTGCCAGCAGCTTAGCTCTTTTGGATTCACCCCTCCACTTT | TRBV7-9 | - | - | TRBJ1-6
CASSVRGQDEKLFF | TGTGCCAGCAGCGTCCGGGGCCAGGATGAAAAACTGTTTTTT | TRBV16 | once | - | TRBJ1-4
CASSLDKLRETQYF | TGTGCCAGCAGCTTAGATAAGTTACGGGAGACCCAGTACTTC | TRBV11-2 | - | - | TRBJ2-5
CASSQGDRGSNQPQHF | TGCGCCAGCAGCCAAGGGGACAGGGGATCAAATCAGCCCCAGCATTTT | TRBV4-1 | once | TRBD1 | TRBJ1-5
CASSPLLEGQPRF | TGTGCCAGCAGCCCCCTGCTGGAGGGACAGCCTCGTTTC | TRBV7-2 | once | - | TRBJ2-7
CASSPNGGELFF | TGTGCCAGCAGCCCTAACGGCGGGGAGCTGTTTTTT | TRBV3-1/TRBV3-2 | - | - | TRBJ2-2
CASSTKRGGLPGELFF | TGTGCCAGCAGCACAAAGCGGGGGGGCCTCCCCGGGGAGCTGTTTTTT | TRBV9 | - | TRBD2 | TRBJ2-2
CASSYRREHTEAFF | TGTGCCAGCAGTTATCGCAGAGAACACACTGAAGCTTTCTTT | TRBV6-5 | - | - | TRBJ1-1
CASSLFPPSNTEAFF | TGTGCCAGCAGTTTATTCCCTCCATCGAACACTGAAGCTTTCTTT | TRBV27 | - | - | TRBJ1-1
CASNLDSYNEQFF | TGTGCCAGCAACCTCGACTCCTACAATGAGCAGTTCTTC | TRBV7-2 | once | - | TRBJ2-1
CASSLRDSPNTGELFF | TGCGCCAGCAGCCTGCGGGACAGTCCGAACACCGGGGAGCTGTTTTTT | TRBV5-1 | - | - | TRBJ2-2
CASSISRGPSYGYTF | TGTGCCAGCAGTATTTCGAGGGGACCCTCCTATGGCTACACCTTC | TRBV27 | - | - | TRBJ1-2
CASSQRLGLAYYEQYF | TGTGCCAGCAGCCAACGATTAGGACTAGCGTACTACGAGCAGTACTTC | TRBV14 | - | TRBD2 | TRBJ2-7
CASSLGTSGYYNEQFF | TGTGCCAGCAGTTTAGGCACTAGCGGGTACTACAATGAGCAGTTCTTC | TRBV28 | - | TRBD2 | TRBJ2-1